One sample yielded the 32 T cell receptor beta chains listed below, sequenced in a study of blood T cells in healthy people across ages. A J-beta primer mix and a sample-barcoded 5' primer were used in a second PCR of about 7 to 12 cycles. TCRdb re-called the 5' RACE reads through MiXCR, storing one row per CDR3 protein. Seen here are 750,000 to 950,000 distinct CDR3 sequences, roughly 24% observed once, and the top ten hold about 2.9%. The data were also submitted as part of a second study, on T cells of mothers and their children.

The sequenced material came from blood. Source of these receptors: a boy aged 5-17 years in good health.

This chain uses TRBV7-9 with TRBJ1-2, with D possibly matching TRBD1 (5 bases). Germline V CDR1 and CDR2: SEHNR, FQNEAQ (reference sequence). The CDR3 extends over 13 amino acids. The V end was cut by 1 base, the J end by 8 bases, with 11 bases between. Here the CDR3 DNA reads TGTGCCAGCAGCTTAGGACTTTCAGGGGGCTACACCTTC. It translates to CASSLGLSGGYTF.

This clonotype has just a few counts. The J gene is TRBJ2-7, the V gene TRBV9; D is tentatively TRBD1 or TRBD2 (6 bases each). Germline V gives CDR1 SGDLS, CDR2 YYNGEE. Deletions cut 4 bases from V and 4 bases from J, with 18 bases between. The CDR3 spans 15 residues. CDR3 region: CASSRSTGAQYEQYF. In DNA, the CDR3 is TGTGCCAGCAGCCGGTCAACGGGGGCTCAATACGAGCAGTACTTC.

V usage is TRBV7-9 and J usage is TRBJ1-2; D unresolved. The length of the CDR3 is 12 residues. Trimming cost V 2 bases and J 12 bases, with 13 bases left between them. CDR1 and CDR2 (germline): SEHNR, FQNEAQ (reference sequence). CDR3 coding DNA: TGTGCCAGCAGCTTATGGGGTTCGGGCCACACCTTC. This codes for CASSLWGSGHTF. Looking up the rest from reference TRBV7-9 and TRBJ1-2 gives the full variable domain: DTGVSQNPRHKITKRGQNVTFRCDPISEHNRLYWYRQTLGQGPEFLTYFQNEAQLEKSRLLSDRFSAERPKGSFSTLEIQRTEQGDSAMYLCASSLWGSGHTFGSGTRLTVV.

The gene calls are TRBV7-3 and TRBJ2-1, with TRBD2 matching 10 bases. The CDR3 sequence is 17 residues long. CDR1 is SGHTA and CDR2 is FQGTGA in the germline V gene. The V segment lost 3 bases and the J segment 5 bases; nucleotides outside the gene matches: 10. The CDR3 DNA reads TGTGCCAGCAGCTTTGGTAGCGGGGGGCTCCTCCACAATGAGCAGTTCTTC. Translation gives CASSFGSGGLLHNEQFF. Drawing the rest from reference TRBV7-3 and TRBJ2-1, the complete variable domain is GAGVSQTPSNKVTEKGKYVELRCDPISGHTALYWYRQSLGQGPEFLIYFQGTGAADDSGLPNDRFFAVRPEGSVSTLKIQRTERGDSAVYLCASSFGSGGLLHNEQFFGPGTRLTVL.

The chain combines TRBV9 with TRBJ2-4, with 7 positions matching TRBD2. The CDR3 has 13 residues. After removal of 3 bases from V and 9 bases from J, the junction contained 6 bases not matched to a gene. The germline CDR1 and CDR2 sequences are SGDLS and YYNGEE. CDR3 coding DNA: TGTGCCAGCAGCGCTTCTAGCGGATCCATTCAGTACTTC. It is translated as CASSASSGSIQYF.

V and J are TRBV5-1 and TRBJ1-3, with D perhaps matching TRBD1 (5 bases). Per the germline V gene, CDR1 is SGHRS and CDR2 is YFSETQ. This CDR3 comprises 15 residues. Trimming cost V 5 bases and J 0 bases, with 12 bases left between them. The chain's CDR3 is CASRKDMSSGNTIYF. Here the CDR3 DNA reads TGCGCCAGCAGAAAGGACATGAGCTCTGGAAACACCATATATTTT.

The V and J genes are TRBV7-8 and TRBJ2-5; 8 nucleotides align to TRBD2. The V and J ends lost 1 base and 5 bases, in that order; junction bases with no gene match: 6. The CDR3 extends over 15 amino acids. Germline V gives CDR1 SGHVS, CDR2 FQNEAQ. Here the CDR3 reads CASSLGSGGPETQYF. The CDR3 region has the DNA TGTGCCAGCAGCTTAGGGTCGGGGGGGCCGGAGACCCAGTACTTC.

The V and J genes are TRBV4-3 and TRBJ2-1, with D unresolved. This CDR3 comprises 13 residues. The germline gives CDR1 LGHNA, CDR2 YSLEER. V lost 3 bases and J lost 2, with 5 bases in between. The CDR3 coding sequence is TGCGCCAGCAGCCAGGAGACCTACAATGAGCAGTTCTTC. It yields the protein CASSQETYNEQFF.

This clonotype has a handful of counts. CDR3 region: CASSFTGFSTDTQYF. CDR3 nucleotide sequence: TGCGCCAGCAGCTTCACAGGGTTTAGCACAGATACGCAGTATTTT. The gene calls are TRBV5-1 and TRBJ2-3; tentative D call: TRBD1 (6 bases). Trimming pared 2 bases from V and 0 bases from J, leaving 10 bases between. Germline lookup yields CDR1 SGHRS and CDR2 YFSETQ. This CDR3 has 15 amino acids. The full variable domain, completed using reference TRBV5-1 and TRBJ2-3, is KAGVTQTPRYLIKTRGQQVTLSCSPISGHRSVSWYQQTPGQGLQFLFEYFSETQRNKGNFPGRFSGRQFSNSRSEMNVSTLELGDSALYLCASSFTGFSTDTQYFGPGTRLTVL.

This clonotype was detected a few times. The chain recombines TRBV4-2 with TRBJ2-1; tentative D call: TRBD1 (6 bases). Looked up from germline, CDR1 is LGHNA and CDR2 is YNFKEQ. V shed 0 bases and J shed 2 bases, with 11 bases lying between them. The CDR3 runs to 16 residues. This chain's CDR3 is CASSQDRTGPYNEQFF. The CDR3 coding sequence is TGTGCCAGCAGCCAAGATCGCACAGGGCCCTACAATGAGCAGTTCTTC.

This clonotype has a handful of counts. The chain couples TRBV5-1 to TRBJ2-3; a weak D match, TRBD2 (5 bases). CDR3 length equals 15 residues. V was pared by 0 bases and J by 0 bases, with 8 bases between. Germline V gives CDR1 SGHRS, CDR2 YFSETQ. CDR3 nucleotide sequence: TGCGCCAGCAGCTTGGCGAGCGGTAGCACAGATACGCAGTATTTT. Translation gives CASSLASGSTDTQYF.

The chain carries TRBV29-1 and TRBJ2-1, with a tentative D call TRBD2 (5 bases). Germline V gene data show CDR1 as SQVTM and CDR2 as ANQGSEA. This CDR3 contains 14 residues. The V end was cut by 4 bases, the J end by 0 bases, with 10 bases between. The CDR3 spells CSVVGVLSYNEQFF. The CDR3 DNA follows: TGCAGCGTTGTCGGGGTACTCTCCTACAATGAGCAGTTCTTC.

This clonotype came up a few times. This sequence joins TRBV20-1 and TRBJ2-2, with TRBD2 as a possible D gene (5 bases). Germline CDR1 and CDR2: DFQATT and SNEGSKA (reference sequence). The length of the CDR3 is 13 residues. Trimming removed 4 bases at V and 2 bases at J, with 8 bases between. CDR3 DNA: TGCAGTGCTACGGACTCAAACACCGGGGAGCTGTTTTTT. It yields the protein CSATDSNTGELFF.

The chain employs TRBV11-2 and TRBJ2-5, with D possibly being TRBD1 (6 bases). The CDR3 has 12 amino acids. Germline V gene lookup returns CDR1 SGHAT and CDR2 FQNNGV. Deletions cut 6 bases from V and 12 bases from J, with 17 bases between. In DNA, the CDR3 is TGTGCCAGCAGAAATCACAGGGAGAGAAAGTACTTC. This gives the protein CASRNHRERKYF.

This clonotype was observed a few times. The chain is built from TRBV12-3 or TRBV12-4 and TRBJ2-7; the match to TRBD1 covers 9 bases. This CDR3 is built from 15 residues. Unmatched junction bases numbered 7, after V lost 1 base and J lost 6 bases. The CDR3 is CASSLGDGTGREQYF. In nucleotides, the CDR3 is TGTGCCAGCAGTTTAGGTGACGGGACAGGGCGCGAGCAGTACTTC.

There are a few counts of this clonotype. The gene calls are TRBV14 and TRBJ2-2; D remains ambiguous. With 7 bases removed from V and 1 base from J, the gap between germline ends came to 7 bases. The CDR3 consists of 13 residues. Germline assignment: CDR1 SGHDN and CDR2 FVKESK. CDR3 in DNA: TGTGCCAGCACCCAGTGGAACACCGGGGAGCTGTTTTTT. As protein: CASTQWNTGELFF.

This clonotype occurred a few times. The rearrangement joins TRBV9 to TRBJ2-1, with D possibly TRBD2 on 5 matching bases. Germline assignment: CDR1 SGDLS and CDR2 YYNGEE. This CDR3 comprises 15 residues. Trimming took off 4 bases at V and 0 bases at J, with 11 bases between the two ends. CDR3 coding DNA: TGTGCCAGCAGCAGGACTCGTAGCTCCTACAATGAGCAGTTCTTC. Translating gives CASSRTRSSYNEQFF.

J is TRBJ2-5 and V is TRBV18; 12 bases map to TRBD2. Unmatched junction bases numbered 6, after V lost 2 bases and J lost 2 bases. This CDR3 contains 17 residues. Germline loops: CDR1 KGHSH, CDR2 LQKENI. The CDR3, as DNA: TGTGCCAGCTCACCAAGCGCTAGCGGGGGGGGACAAGAGACCCAGTACTTC. Translated: CASSPSASGGGQETQYF.

This chain links TRBV7-6 with TRBJ2-2; 9 nucleotides agree with TRBD2. Germline assignment: CDR1 SGHVS and CDR2 FNYEAQ. V lost 10 bases and J lost 5; bases outside the gene matches: 5. The length of the CDR3 is 13 residues. CDR3 protein: CAISGGRTGELFF. CDR3 bases: TGTGCCATTAGCGGGGGACGAACCGGGGAGCTGTTTTTT.

This clonotype was counted only a few times. Relative to the germline gene, one junction end is altered; a read error may explain this. DNA for the CDR3: TGCGCCAGCAGCCCCACGGTGGATTTTTTAGAAAAAGGGTTCTTC. It encodes CASSPTVDFLEKGFF. The genes are TRBV4-1 and TRBJ2-5, with D uncertain. Germline V gene data show CDR1 as MGHRA and CDR2 as YSYEKL. The CDR3 sequence is 15 residues long.

This rearrangement joins TRBV12-2 to TRBJ2-1. TRBV12-2 is a recognized pseudogene. The CDR3 consists of 15 residues. CDR3 DNA sequence: TGTGCAGGCTGTAAAAGATCGCACTACTACAATGAGCAGTTCTTC. Translated, it gives CAGCKRSHYYNEQFF.

The chain carries TRBV9 and TRBJ2-3; 12 nucleotides line up with TRBD2. CDR3 length: 17 residues. Germline V CDR1 and CDR2: SGDLS, YYNGEE. V shed 0 bases, J shed 5 bases, and the junction held 7 bases outside the gene matches. The chain's CDR3 is CASSVDPSGGARDTQYF. In nucleotides, the CDR3 is TGTGCCAGCAGCGTAGACCCTAGCGGGGGGGCCAGAGATACGCAGTATTTT.

At least ten counts were recorded for this clonotype. This chain joins TRBV5-5 and TRBJ1-4; no definite D call. Germline values: CDR1 SGHKS, CDR2 YYEKEE (reference sequence). CDR3 length: 14 residues. The V gene lost 1 base and the J gene lost 4 bases, with 8 bases spanning the gap. The CDR3, as DNA: TGTGCCAGCAGCTTGCGGGCCGTTAATGAAAAACTGTTTTTT. This encodes CASSLRAVNEKLFF.

This chain connects TRBV5-1 to TRBJ2-5; unclear D gene. Trimming left V 0 bases short and J 2 bases short, with 17 bases between. From germline, CDR1 is SGHRS and CDR2 YFSETQ. The CDR3 contains 17 residues. CDR3 loop: CASSLAIVSRLQETQYF. The CDR3 nucleotides read TGCGCCAGCAGCTTGGCCATCGTATCCCGGCTTCAAGAGACCCAGTACTTC. Complete variable domain (other parts from reference TRBV5-1 and TRBJ2-5): KAGVTQTPRYLIKTRGQQVTLSCSPISGHRSVSWYQQTPGQGLQFLFEYFSETQRNKGNFPGRFSGRQFSNSRSEMNVSTLELGDSALYLCASSLAIVSRLQETQYFGPGTRLLVL.

The gene calls are TRBV6-2 or TRBV6-3 and TRBJ2-1, with D perhaps TRBD2 (6 bases). The length of the CDR3 is 16 residues. Trimming removed 4 bases at V and 6 bases at J, with 19 bases between. The germline gives CDR1 MNHEY, CDR2 SVGEGT. CDR3 protein: CASSSRLVLPRNEQFF. The CDR3 DNA reads TGTGCCAGCAGTTCGCGACTAGTTTTGCCGCGCAATGAGCAGTTCTTC.

This clonotype was found a few times. This chain joins TRBV3-1 and TRBJ1-4, with 8 bases identical to TRBD1. In germline, CDR1 is LGHDT, CDR2 YNNKEL (reference sequence). V trimming: 3 bases; J trimming: 11 bases; junction bases outside the gene matches: 11. The CDR3 totals 15 residues. CDR3 sequence: CASSQLDRGGEKLFF. The CDR3 nucleotides are TGTGCCAGCAGCCAGCTAGACAGGGGAGGCGAGAAACTGTTTTTT.

The CDR3 loop reads CASSTSGDFPYEQYF. CDR3 nucleotide sequence: TGTGCCAGCAGTACTAGTGGAGACTTTCCCTACGAGCAGTACTTC. The chain uses TRBV27 and TRBJ2-7; D is perhaps TRBD2 (5 bases). The CDR3 consists of 15 residues. The germline V and J ends were trimmed by 5 bases and 2 bases, with 16 bases remaining between them. Germline CDR1 is MNHEY and CDR2 is SMNVEV (reference sequence).

This clonotype came up a few times. The chain uses TRBV5-1 and TRBJ2-2; TRBD2 agrees at 8 bases. The germline gives CDR1 SGHRS, CDR2 YFSETQ. The CDR3 runs 16 residues. V was clipped by 1 base and J by 4 bases; unmatched bases: 6. CDR3 DNA: TGCGCCAGCAGCTTGAATAGCGGGATTCTCACCGGGGAGCTGTTTTTT. Protein: CASSLNSGILTGELFF.

With respect to this clonotype: At one end, the junction sequence differs from germline, possibly due to a read error. This chain connects TRBV20-1 to TRBJ2-3; D remains unclear. This CDR3 comprises 14 residues. Germline-derived CDR1 and CDR2 are DFQATT and SNEGSKA (reference sequence). In DNA, the CDR3 is TGCAGTGCGAGAGCACCGTGGGCCCGCGGTACGCAGTATTTT. This gives the protein CSARAPWARGTQYF.

This clonotype has a handful of counts. The chain combines TRBV5-1 with TRBJ2-7; perhaps TRBD2 as D (7 bases). The assigned J gene may be wrong: the sequence end matches TRBJ2-1 better. CDR1 is SGHRS and CDR2 is YFSETQ in the germline V gene. This CDR3 has 15 residues. This chain's CDR3 is CASSLGGGKTNEQFF. DNA for the CDR3: TGCGCCAGCAGCTTAGGGGGGGGAAAAACCAATGAGCAGTTCTTC.

This clonotype appeared a single time. A read error is likely, as this CDR3 ends without the conserved phenylalanine or tryptophan. V usage is TRBV12-3 or TRBV12-4 and J usage is TRBJ2-3; D not certain. CDR3 length: 12 amino acids. This CDR3 is CASRMSTDAQYS. DNA for the CDR3: TGTGCCAGCAGAATGTCAACAGATGCGCAGTATTCT.

The chain couples TRBV21-1 to TRBJ2-5; the tabulated D call, TRBD2, remains unverified against the DNA. TRBV21-1 counts as a pseudogene. The CDR3 consists of 14 residues. The CDR3 sequence: CASSKVTSQETQYF. CDR3 DNA sequence: TGTGCCAGCAGCAAAGTAACTAGCCAAGAGACCCAGTACTTC.